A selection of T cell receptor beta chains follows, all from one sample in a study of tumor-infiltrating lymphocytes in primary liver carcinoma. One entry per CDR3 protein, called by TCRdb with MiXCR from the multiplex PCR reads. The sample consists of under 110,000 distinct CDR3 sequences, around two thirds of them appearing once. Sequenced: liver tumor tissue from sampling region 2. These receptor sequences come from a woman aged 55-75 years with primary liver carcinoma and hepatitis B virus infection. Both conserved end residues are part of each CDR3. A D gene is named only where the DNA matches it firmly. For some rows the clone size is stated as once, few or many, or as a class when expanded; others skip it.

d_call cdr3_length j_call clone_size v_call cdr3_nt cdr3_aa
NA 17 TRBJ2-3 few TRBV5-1 TGTGCCAGCAGCTTGGCCTGGATAGCGGAAGGCACAGATACGCAGTATTTT CASSLAWIAEGTDTQYF
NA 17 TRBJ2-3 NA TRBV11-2 TGTGTCAACAGCTTAGGGGGACTAACGTACACGTCATATACGCAGTATTTT CVNSLGGLTYTSYTQYF
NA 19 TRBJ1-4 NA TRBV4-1 TGCGCCAGCAGCGAAGATCGGACACGAGGGCGCACGGATAATGAAAAACTGTTTTTT CASSEDRTRGRTDNEKLFF
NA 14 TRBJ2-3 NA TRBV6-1 TGTGCCAGCAGACAAGGGGGGGACACAGATGCGCAGTATTTT CASRQGGDTDAQYF
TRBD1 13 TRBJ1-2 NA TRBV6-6 TGTGCAAGCAGATACGGGAACAGGGGCGGCTACACCTTC CASRYGNRGGYTF
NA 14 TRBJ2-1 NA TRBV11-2 TGTGCCTTCGGCCAAGAATTGGGGAAGAATGAGCAGTTCTTC CAFGQELGKNEQFF
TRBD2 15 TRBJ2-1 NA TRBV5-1 TGCGCTAGCAGCTTAGCGGGAGGGAACGGGAATGAGCAGTTCTTC CASSLAGGNGNEQFF
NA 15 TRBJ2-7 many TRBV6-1 TGTGCCAGCATGAAGAGGGGGGTAACAGAATACGAGCAGTACTTC CASMKRGVTEYEQYF
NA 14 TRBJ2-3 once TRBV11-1 TGTGCCAGCAGCTTAAGGCAACATGTGGGAAAGTCTCACTTT CASSLRQHVGKSHF
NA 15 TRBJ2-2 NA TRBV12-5 TGTGCTAGTGTCCAGGGCAGAATTAACACCGGGGAGATGTTTTTT CASVQGRINTGEMFF
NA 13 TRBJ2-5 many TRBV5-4 TGTGCCAGCAGCTTCCGGGGACAAGAGACCCAGTACTTC CASSFRGQETQYF
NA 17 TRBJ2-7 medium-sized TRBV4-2 TGTGCCAGCAGCCAAGATTTTCGCGGGACGAGCTCCTACGAGCAGTACTTC CASSQDFRGTSSYEQYF
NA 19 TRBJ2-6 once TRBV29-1 TGCAGAGTTGAAGCCCCCCCCGGGGCAGGGGATACTGGGGCCGACGTCCTGACTTTC CRVEAPPGAGDTGADVLTF
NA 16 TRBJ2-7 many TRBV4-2 TGTGCCAGCAGCCATCCCGGGACATCTAGCTCCTACGAGCAGTACTTC CASSHPGTSSSYEQYF
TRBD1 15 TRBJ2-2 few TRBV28 TGTGTCAGCACCAGGACAGGGGGCGAGGCCGGGGAGCTGTTTTTT CVSTRTGGEAGELFF
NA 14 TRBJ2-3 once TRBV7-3 TGTGCCAGCAGCTTAATTCCAGACCCAGATACGCAGTATTTT CASSLIPDPDTQYF
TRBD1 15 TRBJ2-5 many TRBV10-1 TGCGCCAGCAGCGAAGGGTCGACAGGGGAAGAGACCCAGTACTTC CASSEGSTGEETQYF
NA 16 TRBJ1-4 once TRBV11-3 TGTGGCAGCAGCTTAGGTCGGGCCACATCGGCGGAAAAACTGTTTTTT CGSSLGRATSAEKLFF
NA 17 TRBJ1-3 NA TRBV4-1 TGCGCCAGCAGCCAAGGCACACTGGGGGTTGCTCGAAACACCATATATTTT CASSQGTLGVARNTIYF
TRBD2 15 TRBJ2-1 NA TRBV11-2 TGTGCCAGCAGCTTTAGACTAGCGATGCGCAATGAGCAGTTCTTC CASSFRLAMRNEQFF
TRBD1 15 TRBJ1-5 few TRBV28 TGTGCCAGCAGGTTTTCAGGGGGCAGCAGTCAGCCCCAGCATTTT CASRFSGGSSQPQHF
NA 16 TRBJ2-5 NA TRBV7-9 TGTGCCAGCAACCCCCGGACTTGCGGGAACCAAGGGACCCAGTACTTC CASNPRTCGNQGTQYF
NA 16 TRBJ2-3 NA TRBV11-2 TGTGCCAGCAACATCCCGATTAGCGGCCTGGTGGGGACGCAGTATTTT CASNIPISGLVGTQYF
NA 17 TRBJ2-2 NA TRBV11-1 TGTGCCAGCAGCGCACAGCCATTCCAAGTTAACATCGGGGAACTGTTTTTT CASSAQPFQVNIGELFF
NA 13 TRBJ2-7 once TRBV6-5 TGTGCCAGTAGAATAGGGGCCACATACGAGCAGTACTTC CASRIGATYEQYF
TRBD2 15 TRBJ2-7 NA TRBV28 TGTGCCAGCAGTTCTAGTACTAGCGGGTTCTACGAGCAGTACTTC CASSSSTSGFYEQYF
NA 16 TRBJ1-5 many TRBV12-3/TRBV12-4 TGTGCCAGCAGCTACCTTGCCGGGACGCACAATCAGCCCCAGCATTTT CASSYLAGTHNQPQHF
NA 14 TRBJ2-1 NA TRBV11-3 TGTGCCAGTAGCTTGACAAGGGCCTACAATGAGGAGTTCTTC CASSLTRAYNEEFF
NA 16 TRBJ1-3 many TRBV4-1 TGCGCCAGCAGCCCCGTGGACAGCGGCTCTGGAAACACCATATATTTT CASSPVDSGSGNTIYF
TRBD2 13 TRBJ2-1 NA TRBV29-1 TGCAGTGCTGCGACTAGCCTCTACAGTGAGCAGTTCTTC CSAATSLYSEQFF
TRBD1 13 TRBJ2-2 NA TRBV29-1 TGCAGCACGCGGACAGGGAGCACCGGGGAGCTGTTTTTT CSTRTGSTGELFF